This record covers a single T cell receptor beta chain. CDR3 size: 14 residues. The V gene's germline CDR1 is SGHKS and CDR2 YYEKEE (reference sequence). Trimming removed 2 bases from V and 2 bases from J, with 8 bases in between. This sample was taken from a study of blood T cells in healthy people across ages. Isolated PBMCs totaled at least 7 million in each sample. It was with a sample-barcoded 5' primer and a J-beta primer mix that a second PCR of about 6 to 12 cycles was run. CDR3-containing paired-end reads numbered at least 2.5 million in each sample. TCRdb passed the 5' RACE reads through MiXCR, listing each CDR3 protein once. The table lists hundreds of thousands of distinct CDR3 sequences, around 26% of them singletons, with roughly a sixth in the top ten.

The V gene is TRBV5-5, the J gene TRBJ1-3; D perhaps matches TRBD1 (5 bases). The sample was blood. This sequence originates from an elderly woman in good health. CDR3 in amino acids: CASSFQGAGNTIYF. The CDR3 nucleotides are TGTGCCAGCAGCTTTCAGGGTGCTGGAAACACCATATATTTT.